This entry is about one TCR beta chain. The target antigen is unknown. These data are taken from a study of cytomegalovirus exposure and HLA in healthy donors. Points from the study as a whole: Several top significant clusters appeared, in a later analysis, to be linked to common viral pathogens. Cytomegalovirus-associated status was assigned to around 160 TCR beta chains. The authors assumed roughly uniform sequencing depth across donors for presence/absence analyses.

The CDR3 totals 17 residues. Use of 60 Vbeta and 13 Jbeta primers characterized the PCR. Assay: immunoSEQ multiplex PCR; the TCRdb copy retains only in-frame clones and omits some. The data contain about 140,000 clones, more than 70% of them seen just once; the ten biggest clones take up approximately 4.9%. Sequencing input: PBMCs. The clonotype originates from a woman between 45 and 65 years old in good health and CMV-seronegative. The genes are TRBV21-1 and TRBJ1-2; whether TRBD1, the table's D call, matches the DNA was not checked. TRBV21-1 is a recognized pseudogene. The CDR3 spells CASSKESGDRGSYGYTF. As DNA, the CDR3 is TGTGCCAGCAGCAAAGAGAGTGGGGACAGGGGGTCCTATGGCTACACCTTC.